This TCR beta chain comes out of a study of blood T cells in healthy people across ages. Each of the donors had about 9.9 milliliters of peripheral blood drawn into EDTA-treated Vacutainer tubes. This CDR3 is 13 amino acids long. CDR1 MGHDK and CDR2 SYGVNS come from the germline V gene. V shed 9 bases and J 2 bases; nucleotides not matched to a gene: 6. Using a J-beta primer mix together with a sample-barcoded 5' primer, a second PCR was run for roughly 6 to 12 cycles. MiXCR, run by TCRdb on the 5' RACE reads, gives a single entry per CDR3 protein. The repertoire holds some 1.8 million distinct CDR3 sequences, with about two fifths as singletons.

The clonotype originates from a human donor in good health. Sequencing was performed on blood. The V and J genes are TRBV25-1 and TRBJ2-5; 7 bases fit TRBD1. The CDR3: CARVGTAQETQYF. CDR3 DNA: TGTGCCAGAGTAGGGACAGCACAAGAGACCCAGTACTTC.